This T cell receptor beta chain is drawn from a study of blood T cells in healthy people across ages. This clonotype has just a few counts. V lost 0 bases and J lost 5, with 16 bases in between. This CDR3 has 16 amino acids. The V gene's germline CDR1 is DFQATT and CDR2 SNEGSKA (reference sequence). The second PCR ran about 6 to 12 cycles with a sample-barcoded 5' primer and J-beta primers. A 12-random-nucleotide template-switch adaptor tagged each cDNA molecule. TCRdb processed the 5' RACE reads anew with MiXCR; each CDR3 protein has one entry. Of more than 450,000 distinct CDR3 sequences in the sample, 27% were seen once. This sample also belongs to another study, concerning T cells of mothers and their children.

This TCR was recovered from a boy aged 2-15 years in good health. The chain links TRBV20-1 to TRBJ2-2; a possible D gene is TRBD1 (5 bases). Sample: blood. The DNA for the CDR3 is TGCAGTGCTAGAGATTTCCGCAGGGTTCCAACCGGGGAGCTGTTTTTT. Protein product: CSARDFRRVPTGELFF.